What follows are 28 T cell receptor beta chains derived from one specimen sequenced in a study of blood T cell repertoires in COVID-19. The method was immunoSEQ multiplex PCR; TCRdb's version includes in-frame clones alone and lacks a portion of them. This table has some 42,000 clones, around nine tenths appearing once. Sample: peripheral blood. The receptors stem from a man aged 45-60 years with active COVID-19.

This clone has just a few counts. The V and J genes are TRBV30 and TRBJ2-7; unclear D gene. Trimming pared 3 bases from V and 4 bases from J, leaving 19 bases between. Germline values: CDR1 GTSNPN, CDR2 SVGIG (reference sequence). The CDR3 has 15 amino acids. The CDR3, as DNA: TGTGCCTGGAGCTATCCCGACAAACGTCGGTACGAGCAGTACTTC. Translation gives CAWSYPDKRRYEQYF.

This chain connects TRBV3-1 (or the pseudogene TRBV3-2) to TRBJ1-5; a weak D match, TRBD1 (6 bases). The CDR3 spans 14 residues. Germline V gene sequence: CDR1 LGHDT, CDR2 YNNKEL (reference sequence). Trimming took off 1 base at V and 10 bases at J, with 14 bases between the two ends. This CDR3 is CASSQANAGTPQHF. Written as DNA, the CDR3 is TGTGCCAGCAGCCAAGCCAATGCCGGGACACCCCAGCATTTT.

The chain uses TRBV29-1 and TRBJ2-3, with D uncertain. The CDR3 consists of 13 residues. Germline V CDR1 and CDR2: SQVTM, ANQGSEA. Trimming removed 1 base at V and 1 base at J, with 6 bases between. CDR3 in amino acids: CSVEGLGTDTQYF. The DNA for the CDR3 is TGCAGCGTTGAAGGTCTTGGCACAGATACGCAGTATTTT.

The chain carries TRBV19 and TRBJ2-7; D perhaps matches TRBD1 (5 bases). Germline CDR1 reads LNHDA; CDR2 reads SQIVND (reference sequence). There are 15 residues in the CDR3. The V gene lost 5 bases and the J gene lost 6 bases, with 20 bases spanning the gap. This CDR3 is CASSRTNTGSGEQYF. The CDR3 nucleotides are TGTGCCAGTAGTCGCACCAATACAGGATCTGGCGAGCAGTACTTC.

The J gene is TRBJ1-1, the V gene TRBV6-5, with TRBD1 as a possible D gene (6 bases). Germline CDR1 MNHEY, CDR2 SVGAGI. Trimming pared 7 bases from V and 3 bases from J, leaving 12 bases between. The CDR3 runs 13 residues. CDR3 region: CASMVRGYTEAFF. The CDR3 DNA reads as TGTGCCAGCATGGTGAGGGGGTACACTGAAGCTTTCTTT.

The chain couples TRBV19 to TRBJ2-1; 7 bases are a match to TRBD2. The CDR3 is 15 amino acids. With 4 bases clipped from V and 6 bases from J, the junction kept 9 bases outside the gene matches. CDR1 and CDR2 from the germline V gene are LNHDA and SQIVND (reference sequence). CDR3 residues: CASSSWAGVVNEQFF. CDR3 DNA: TGTGCCAGTAGTAGCTGGGCGGGAGTAGTCAATGAGCAGTTCTTC.

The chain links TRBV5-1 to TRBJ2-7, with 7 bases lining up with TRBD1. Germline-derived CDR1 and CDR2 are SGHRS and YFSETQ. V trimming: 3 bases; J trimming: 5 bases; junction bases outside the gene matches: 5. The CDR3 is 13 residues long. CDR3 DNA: TGCGCCAGCAGCTCGACAGGGACGAACGAGCAGTACTTC. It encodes CASSSTGTNEQYF.

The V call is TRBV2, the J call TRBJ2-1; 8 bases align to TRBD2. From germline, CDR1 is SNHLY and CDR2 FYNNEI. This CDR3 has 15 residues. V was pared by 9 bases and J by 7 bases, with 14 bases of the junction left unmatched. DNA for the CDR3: TGTGCCAGTAGGTTGCAGGGCGCGGGAGGAAATGAGCAGTTCTTC. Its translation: CASRLQGAGGNEQFF.

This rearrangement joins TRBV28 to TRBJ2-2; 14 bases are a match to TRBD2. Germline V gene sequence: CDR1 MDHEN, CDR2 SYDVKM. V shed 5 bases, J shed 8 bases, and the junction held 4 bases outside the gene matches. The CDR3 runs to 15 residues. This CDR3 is CASSRTSGRPGELFF. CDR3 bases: TGTGCCAGCAGTCGGACTAGCGGGAGGCCAGGGGAGCTGTTTTTT.

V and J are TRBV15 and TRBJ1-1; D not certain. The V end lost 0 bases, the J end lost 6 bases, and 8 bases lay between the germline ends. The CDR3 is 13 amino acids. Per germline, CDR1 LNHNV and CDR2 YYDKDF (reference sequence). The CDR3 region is CATSRDGYAEAFF. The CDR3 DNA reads TGTGCCACCAGCAGAGACGGGTACGCTGAAGCTTTCTTT.

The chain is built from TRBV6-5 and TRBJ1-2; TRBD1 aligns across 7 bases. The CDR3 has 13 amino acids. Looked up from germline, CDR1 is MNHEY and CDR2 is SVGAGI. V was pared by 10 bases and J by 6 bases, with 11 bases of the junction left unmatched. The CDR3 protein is CATPGQNVNGYTF. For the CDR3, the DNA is TGTGCCACACCGGGACAGAATGTAAATGGCTACACCTTC.

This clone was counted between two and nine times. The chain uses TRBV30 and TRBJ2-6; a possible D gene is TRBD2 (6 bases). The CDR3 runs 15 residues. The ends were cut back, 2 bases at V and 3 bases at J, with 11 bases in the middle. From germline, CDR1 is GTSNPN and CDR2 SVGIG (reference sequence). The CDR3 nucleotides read TGTGCCTGGAGTAAAGTAGCGGATGGGGCCAACGTCCTGACTTTC. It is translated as CAWSKVADGANVLTF.

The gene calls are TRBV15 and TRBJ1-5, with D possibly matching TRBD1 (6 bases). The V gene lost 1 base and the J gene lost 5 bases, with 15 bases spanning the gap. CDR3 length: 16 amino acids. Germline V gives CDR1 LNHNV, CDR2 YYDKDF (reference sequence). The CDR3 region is CATSRGEYRADQPQHF. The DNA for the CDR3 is TGTGCCACCAGCAGAGGAGAATACAGGGCCGATCAGCCCCAGCATTTT. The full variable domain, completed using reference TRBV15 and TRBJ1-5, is DAMVIQNPRYQVTQFGKPVTLSCSQTLNHNVMYWYQQKSSQAPKLLFHYYDKDFNNEADTPDNFQSRRPNTSFCFLDIRSPGLGDTAMYLCATSRGEYRADQPQHFGDGTRLSIL.

CDR3 loop: CASSTGTLNTEAFF. CDR3 coding DNA: TGCGCCAGCAGCACTGGGACATTGAACACTGAAGCTTTCTTT. The chain combines TRBV5-1 with TRBJ1-1; a weak D match, TRBD1 (6 bases). Trimming left V 4 bases short and J 0 bases short, with 10 bases between. The germline CDR1 and CDR2 sequences are SGHRS and YFSETQ. CDR3 length equals 14 residues.

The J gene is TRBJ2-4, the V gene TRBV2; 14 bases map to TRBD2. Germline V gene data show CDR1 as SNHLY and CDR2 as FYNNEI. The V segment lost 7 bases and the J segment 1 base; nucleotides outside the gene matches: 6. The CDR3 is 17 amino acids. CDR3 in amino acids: CASNRLAGGPAKNIQYF. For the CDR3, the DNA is TGTGCCAGCAACCGACTAGCGGGAGGGCCTGCCAAAAACATTCAGTACTTC.

CDR3 residues: CASSPREGMETQYF. The CDR3, as DNA: TGTGCCAGCTCACCACGGGAGGGTATGGAGACCCAGTACTTC. The V and J genes are TRBV18 and TRBJ2-5; TRBD2 agrees at 7 bases. The CDR3 loop spans 14 amino acids. Unmatched junction bases numbered 4, after V lost 1 base and J lost 5 bases. Germline V gene sequence: CDR1 KGHSH, CDR2 LQKENI.

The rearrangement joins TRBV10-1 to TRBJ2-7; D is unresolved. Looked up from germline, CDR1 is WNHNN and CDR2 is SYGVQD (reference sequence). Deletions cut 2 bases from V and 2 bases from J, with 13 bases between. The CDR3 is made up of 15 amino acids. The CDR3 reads CASSENGRTTYEQYF. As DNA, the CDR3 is TGCGCCAGCAGTGAGAATGGCAGAACTACCTACGAGCAGTACTTC.

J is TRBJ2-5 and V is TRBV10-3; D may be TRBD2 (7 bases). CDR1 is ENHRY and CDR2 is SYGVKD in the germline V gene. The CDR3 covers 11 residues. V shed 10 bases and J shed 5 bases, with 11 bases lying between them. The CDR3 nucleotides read TGTGCCACACAGGGAGGGGAGACCCAGTACTTC. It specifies CATQGGETQYF.

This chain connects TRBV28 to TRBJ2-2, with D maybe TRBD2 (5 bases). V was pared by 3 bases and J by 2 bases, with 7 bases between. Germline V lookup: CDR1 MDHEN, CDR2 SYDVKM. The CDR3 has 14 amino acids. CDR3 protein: CASSLTTNTGELFF. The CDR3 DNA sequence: TGTGCCAGCAGTTTGACTACTAACACCGGGGAGCTGTTTTTT.

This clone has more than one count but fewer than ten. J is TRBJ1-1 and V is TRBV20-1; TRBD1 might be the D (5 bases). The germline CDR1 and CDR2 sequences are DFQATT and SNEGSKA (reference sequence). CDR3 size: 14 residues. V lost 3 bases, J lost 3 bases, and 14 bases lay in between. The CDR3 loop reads CSASRGIGDTEAFF. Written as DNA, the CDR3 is TGCAGTGCTAGTCGGGGGATTGGAGACACTGAAGCTTTCTTT.

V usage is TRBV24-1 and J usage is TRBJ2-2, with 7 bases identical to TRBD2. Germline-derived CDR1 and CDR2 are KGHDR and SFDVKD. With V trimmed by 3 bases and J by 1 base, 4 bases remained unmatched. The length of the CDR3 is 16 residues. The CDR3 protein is CATSDTSGKNTGELFF. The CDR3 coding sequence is TGTGCCACCAGTGATACCAGCGGGAAGAACACCGGGGAGCTGTTTTTT.

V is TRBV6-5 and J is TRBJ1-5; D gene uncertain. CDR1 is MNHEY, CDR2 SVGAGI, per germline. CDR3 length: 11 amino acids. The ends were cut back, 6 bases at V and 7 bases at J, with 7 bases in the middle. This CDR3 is CASRGRQPQHF. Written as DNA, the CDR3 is TGTGCCAGCAGGGGGAGACAGCCCCAGCATTTT.

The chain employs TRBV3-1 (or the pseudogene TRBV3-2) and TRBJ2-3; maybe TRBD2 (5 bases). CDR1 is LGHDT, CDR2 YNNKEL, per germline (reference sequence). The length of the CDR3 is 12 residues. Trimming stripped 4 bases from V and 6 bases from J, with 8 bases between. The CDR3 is CASSRTFDTQYF. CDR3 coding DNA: TGTGCCAGCAGCCGGACTTTCGATACGCAGTATTTT.

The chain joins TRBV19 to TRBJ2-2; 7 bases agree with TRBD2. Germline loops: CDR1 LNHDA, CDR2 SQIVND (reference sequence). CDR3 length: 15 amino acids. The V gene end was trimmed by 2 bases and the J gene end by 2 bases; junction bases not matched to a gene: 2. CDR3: CASSILAVNTGELFF. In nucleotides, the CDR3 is TGTGCCAGTAGTATACTAGCGGTAAACACCGGGGAGCTGTTTTTT.

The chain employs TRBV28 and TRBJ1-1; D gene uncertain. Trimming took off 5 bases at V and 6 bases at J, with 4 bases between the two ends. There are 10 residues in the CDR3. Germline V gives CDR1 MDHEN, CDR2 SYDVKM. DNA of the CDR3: TGTGCCAGCAGTCAGGCTGAAGCTTTCTTT. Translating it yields CASSQAEAFF.

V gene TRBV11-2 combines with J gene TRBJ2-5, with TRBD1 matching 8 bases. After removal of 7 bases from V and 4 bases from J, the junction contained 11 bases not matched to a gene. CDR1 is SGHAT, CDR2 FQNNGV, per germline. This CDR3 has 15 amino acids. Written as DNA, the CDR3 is TGTGCCAGCAAAAAGAGACAGGGGATGGGAGAGACCCAGTACTTC. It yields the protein CASKKRQGMGETQYF.

CDR3 loop: CAAKASGAYEQYF. CDR3 coding DNA: TGTGCCGCCAAGGCTAGCGGGGCCTACGAGCAGTACTTC. The V gene is TRBV28, the J gene TRBJ2-7; 9 nucleotides align to TRBD2. J was trimmed by 2 bases and V by 11 bases; bases with no gene match: 7. CDR1 is MDHEN and CDR2 is SYDVKM in the germline V gene. CDR3 size: 13 residues.

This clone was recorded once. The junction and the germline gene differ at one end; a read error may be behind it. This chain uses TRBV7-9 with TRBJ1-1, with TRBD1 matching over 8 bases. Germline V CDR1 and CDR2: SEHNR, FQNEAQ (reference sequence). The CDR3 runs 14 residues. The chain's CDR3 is CASSLDSTGAHRVF. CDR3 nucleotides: TGTGCCAGCAGCTTAGACTCGACAGGGGCGCATAGGGTCTTT.